This T cell receptor beta chain was recorded in a study of shared clonotypes between healthy human individuals. For the study at large: Per donor, three plates held CD4 naive cells, three held CD4 memory, two held CD8 naive and one held CD8 memory. Study results and caveats: Among donors, the sharing of clonotypes was expected to be influenced by sequencing depth.

V was pared by 1 base and J by 1 base, with 14 bases between. Germline V gene data show CDR1 as SGHRS and CDR2 as YFSETQ. The CDR3 runs 16 residues. Remarks on this clone: What it recognizes is unknown.

Measured with immunoSEQ multiplex PCR; TCRdb has only the in-frame clones, and not every one. This table has a few million clones, around nine tenths appearing once. The investigators split CD4+ cells into a CD45RA+ naive subset and a CD45RA-negative memory subset. The sequencing input was naive CD4+ T cells sorted from blood. The subset: CD45RA+ positively selected. This chain links TRBV5-1 with TRBJ1-1; D is perhaps TRBD1 (6 bases). This sequence was found in a man younger than 30 in good health. CDR3 protein: CASSLQGPAANTEAFF. In DNA, the CDR3 is TGCGCCAGCAGCTTGCAGGGGCCGGCGGCGAACACTGAAGCTTTCTTT.